Presented here are 18 T cell receptor beta chains from one specimen sequenced in a study of T cell repertoires in cytomegalovirus infection. In TCRdb, the reads were re-called with MiXCR into one record per CDR3 protein. The sample gives approximately 730,000 distinct CDR3 sequences, 30% to 35% of which show up once; around a sixth is in the top ten. Their antigens are not known. The sequencing used cultured PBMCs, collected from culture after CMV antigen stimulation. The receptors were sampled from a human donor in good health (CMV status not recorded). Some clones in this sample may be carry-over from other donors' samples.

The chain links TRBV4-2 to TRBJ2-7; D perhaps matches TRBD2 (6 bases). The germline V and J ends were trimmed by 1 base and 0 bases, with 16 bases remaining between them. The CDR3 sequence is 17 residues long. Germline loops: CDR1 LGHNA, CDR2 YNFKEQ. CDR3 bases: TGTGCCAGCAGCCAAGCCACAGGCGGGGCGAGCTCCTACGAGCAGTACTTC. Its protein is CASSQATGGASSYEQYF.

This clonotype was detected a few times. The chain employs TRBV19 and TRBJ2-7, with D tentatively TRBD1 or TRBD2 (5 bases each). CDR1 and CDR2 from the germline V gene are LNHDA and SQIVND (reference sequence). V gave up 9 bases and J gave up 3 bases, with 21 bases separating them. CDR3 length equals 15 residues. CDR3 sequence reads: CASRNSGTDVYEQYF. The CDR3, as DNA: TGTGCCAGCAGAAACTCCGGGACCGACGTCTACGAGCAGTACTTC.

This clonotype was picked up a small number of times. This chain links TRBV7-6 with TRBJ2-7; D may be TRBD2 (5 bases). Germline CDR1 and CDR2: SGHVS and FNYEAQ. Trimming cost V 7 bases and J 0 bases, with 16 bases left between them. This CDR3 region has 15 residues. The CDR3 is CASTPRGVSSYEQYF. CDR3 sequence (DNA): TGTGCCAGCACCCCACGGGGTGTAAGCTCCTACGAGCAGTACTTC. Full variable domain (remainder filled in from reference TRBV7-6 and TRBJ2-7): GAGVSQSPRYKVTKRGQDVALRCDPISGHVSLYWYRQALGQGPEFLTYFNYEAQQDKSGLPNDRFSAERPEGSISTLTIQRTEQRDSAMYRCASTPRGVSSYEQYFGPGTRLTVT.

The CDR3 loop is CASRGTSYNSPLHF. The CDR3 region has the DNA TGTGCCTCCCGGGGAACTTCCTATAATTCACCCCTCCACTTT. The J gene is TRBJ1-6, the V gene TRBV15; D is unclear. Trimming left V 11 bases short and J 1 base short, with 12 bases between. CDR1 and CDR2 (germline): LNHNV, YYDKDF (reference sequence). The CDR3 runs to 14 residues. Supplemented by reference TRBV15 and TRBJ1-6, the full variable domain reads DAMVIQNPRYQVTQFGKPVTLSCSQTLNHNVMYWYQQKSSQAPKLLFHYYDKDFNNEADTPDNFQSRRPNTSFCFLDIRSPGLGDTAMYLCASRGTSYNSPLHFGNGTRLTVT.

CDR3 nucleotides: TGTGCCAGCTCATTATTCAACCGGGAGGAAAATCAGCCCCAGCATTTT. It is translated as CASSLFNREENQPQHF. The chain carries TRBV18 and TRBJ1-5; D unclear. The germline V and J ends were trimmed by 5 bases and 4 bases, with 18 bases remaining between them. The CDR3 covers 16 residues. Germline V gives CDR1 KGHSH, CDR2 LQKENI.

This clonotype was found a few times. The rearrangement uses TRBV6-1 and TRBJ1-5; perhaps TRBD1 as D (6 bases). The V gene's germline CDR1 is MNHNS and CDR2 SASEGT. The CDR3 is 15 amino acids. V lost 7 bases and J lost 2, with 15 bases in between. CDR3 bases: TGTGCCAGCACACCCGGGGGCGGGGGCAATCAGCCCCAGCATTTT. It codes for CASTPGGGGNQPQHF.

The chain carries TRBV7-6 and TRBJ1-1; D is unclear. The CDR3 is 14 amino acids. CDR1 and CDR2 (germline): SGHVS, FNYEAQ. The V end was cut by 7 bases, the J end by 1 base, with 13 bases between. The CDR3: CASIPPTTNTEAFF. The CDR3 nucleotides read TGTGCCAGCATCCCCCCCACAACGAACACTGAAGCTTTCTTT.

This clonotype has just a few counts. CDR3 region: CASSLKTSGSATGEQYF. CDR3 coding DNA: TGTGCCAGCAGTTTGAAGACTAGCGGGAGCGCAACGGGGGAGCAGTACTTC. V is TRBV12-3 or TRBV12-4 and J is TRBJ2-7, with TRBD2 matching over 12 bases. The CDR3 runs to 17 residues. J was trimmed by 7 bases and V by 3 bases; bases with no gene match: 13.

The sample holds a few counts of this clonotype. V gene TRBV28 combines with J gene TRBJ1-1; 8 nucleotides agree with TRBD1. Germline V gives CDR1 MDHEN, CDR2 SYDVKM. The CDR3 length is 12 residues. Unmatched junction bases numbered 5, after V lost 9 bases and J lost 5 bases. The DNA for the CDR3 is TGTGCCAGTAAACAGGGGGGGACTGAAGCTTTCTTT. Translation gives CASKQGGTEAFF.

The chain carries TRBV19 and TRBJ2-7; 13 nucleotides line up with TRBD2. In germline, CDR1 is LNHDA, CDR2 SQIVND (reference sequence). This CDR3 is 16 amino acids long. J was trimmed by 2 bases and V by 4 bases; bases with no gene match: 5. The CDR3 coding sequence is TGTGCCAGTAGTAGCTTAGGGACTAGCGGGACCTACGAGCAGTACTTC. This sequence encodes CASSSLGTSGTYEQYF. The full variable domain, completed using reference TRBV19 and TRBJ2-7, is DGGITQSPKYLFRKEGQNVTLSCEQNLNHDAMYWYRQDPGQGLRLIYYSQIVNDFQKGDIAEGYSVSREKKESFPLTVTSAQKNPTAFYLCASSSLGTSGTYEQYFGPGTRLTVT.

The chain couples TRBV7-2 to TRBJ2-1; 7 nucleotides agree with TRBD1. CDR1 and CDR2 (germline): SGHTA, FQGNSA. J was trimmed by 0 bases and V by 2 bases; bases with no gene match: 4. CDR3 length: 16 residues. CDR3 residues: CASSLTGALSYNEQFF. The CDR3 coding sequence is TGTGCCAGCAGCTTAACAGGGGCGCTCTCCTACAATGAGCAGTTCTTC.

The chain carries TRBV10-2 and TRBJ2-3; no reliable D call. The CDR3 is made up of 14 amino acids. Trimming took 4 bases from V and 0 from J, leaving 8 bases between them. In germline, CDR1 is WSHSY, CDR2 SAAADI. The CDR3 region has the DNA TGCGCCAGCAGTGGTGCGATGAGCACAGATACGCAGTATTTT. This translates into CASSGAMSTDTQYF.

CDR3 sequence reads: CASSLDSGDSEYF. CDR3 DNA sequence: TGTGCCAGCAGCTTAGATTCGGGGGACAGCGAGTACTTC. V gene TRBV11-2 combines with J gene TRBJ2-7; a weak D match, TRBD1 (7 bases). Germline values: CDR1 SGHAT, CDR2 FQNNGV. V lost 0 bases and J lost 11, with 14 bases in between. The CDR3 totals 13 residues.

The chain combines TRBV5-3 with TRBJ2-1; TRBD1 might be the D (6 bases). TRBV5-3 is reported as an ORF; its role is uncertain. With 8 bases removed from V and 1 base from J, the gap between germline ends came to 13 bases. This CDR3 is built from 14 residues. CDR3 loop: CASARQESYNEQFF. The CDR3 DNA follows: TGTGCCAGCGCCCGACAGGAATCCTACAATGAGCAGTTCTTC.

The rearrangement links TRBV18 to TRBJ1-6; D remains unclear. Germline V gives CDR1 KGHSH, CDR2 LQKENI. The length of the CDR3 is 13 residues. The V end lost 3 bases, the J end lost 5 bases, and 5 bases lay between the germline ends. In DNA form, the CDR3 reads TGTGCCAGCTCACCTCTAAATAATTCACCCCTCCACTTT. This encodes CASSPLNNSPLHF.

The V and J genes are TRBV5-6 and TRBJ1-2; possibly TRBD1 for D (5 bases). V was trimmed by 1 base and J by 4 bases, leaving 14 bases between them. CDR3 length: 15 amino acids. The V gene's germline CDR1 is SGHDT and CDR2 YYEEEE. CDR3 sequence: CASSLYVREGYGYTF. The CDR3 region has the DNA TGTGCCAGCAGCTTGTATGTCAGGGAGGGCTATGGCTACACCTTC.

This chain uses TRBV24-1 with TRBJ2-5; D unresolved. This CDR3 is 13 amino acids long. Per germline, CDR1 KGHDR and CDR2 SFDVKD. Trimming pared 3 bases from V and 5 bases from J, leaving 9 bases between. This chain's CDR3 is CATSDTGAETQYF. CDR3 coding DNA: TGTGCCACCAGTGATACTGGAGCGGAGACCCAGTACTTC.

This clonotype was picked up a small number of times. The chain is built from TRBV20-1 and TRBJ1-1; TRBD1 matches at 7 bases. Trimming at V came to 3 bases and at J to 2 bases, leaving 3 bases not matched to a gene. In germline, CDR1 is DFQATT, CDR2 SNEGSKA (reference sequence). The CDR3 loop spans 13 amino acids. This CDR3 is CSASGTVNTEAFF. The CDR3 bases are TGCAGTGCTAGCGGGACAGTCAACACTGAAGCTTTCTTT.